This T cell receptor beta chain was recovered during a study of OX40 agonist ivuxolimab in advanced cancers. Study background: Patients got intravenous ivuxolimab at 0.01 to 10 mg/kg every 2 weeks.

As concerns this clone: The antigen remains unidentified.

Broader study findings: Antigen specificity of clonally expanded peripheral T cells was not established.

Assay: immunoSEQ multiplex PCR; the TCRdb copy retains only in-frame clones and omits some. The repertoire includes under 40,000 clones, around 80% of them detected once, and around 12% sits in the top ten. The CDR3 consists of 16 residues. Germline loops: CDR1 SGHNT, CDR2 YYREEE (reference sequence). J lost 5 bases, V lost 4 bases, and 8 bases had no gene match. The rearrangement uses TRBV5-4 and TRBJ2-3; 12 bases are a match to TRBD2. The sequences come from CD4+ or CD8+ T cells sorted from blood, collected in a trial of the OX40 agonist ivuxolimab. The receptor's source is an adult with an advanced solid tumor such as melanoma, head and neck, liver or kidney cancer. The DNA of the CDR3 is TGTGCCAGCAGCCTTAGGACTAGCGGGAACTTAGATACGCAGTATTTT. The encoded protein is CASSLRTSGNLDTQYF. The full variable domain, rest sourced from reference TRBV5-4 and TRBJ2-3, is ETGVTQSPTHLIKTRGQQVTLRCSSQSGHNTVSWYQQALGQGPQFIFQYYREEENGRGNFPPRFSGLQFPNYSSELNVNALELDDSALYLCASSLRTSGNLDTQYFGPGTRLTVL.